The sequence of this TCR beta chain was determined in a study of blood T cell repertoires in COVID-19. Looking at the study overall: Acute-phase and convalescent COVID-19 samples originated in the United States, Italy and Spain.

Participants, about 18 to 90 years old, spanned fewer than 30 US areas. TCRdb's copy holds only in-frame clones and misses some; the assay was immunoSEQ multiplex PCR. This repertoire shows under 400,000 clones, roughly 90% found once; its top ten account for around 0.92%. With 6 bases clipped from V and 0 bases from J, the junction kept 6 bases outside the gene matches. CDR1 and CDR2 from the germline V gene are SGHRS and YFSETQ. This CDR3 has 16 amino acids. Sample: PBMCs or T cells enriched from blood (not recorded which). This clonotype was sampled from a woman aged 25 to 39 who had been exposed to COVID-19. The chain uses TRBV5-1 and TRBJ2-6; 7 nucleotides agree with TRBD1. DNA of the CDR3: TGCGCCAGCACCGGGACAGCCTCCTCTGGGGCCAACGTCCTGACTTTC. This gives the protein CASTGTASSGANVLTF.